Listed below are T cell receptor beta chains from one sample, sequenced in a study of blood T cell repertoires in COVID-19. Some clones are missing from TCRdb's copy, which holds only in-frame ones; the method was immunoSEQ multiplex PCR. This sample has under 400,000 clones, with about 87% found just once. The sequenced material came from peripheral blood. Every receptor here comes from a young woman with COVID-19, enrolled during active disease. CDR3s include the opening cysteine and the closing phenylalanine or tryptophan. D genes are given only for firm matches. The size of a clone is reported for some rows only, either as once, few or many, or as a class for expanded clones.

J gene: TRBJ1-5; D gene: -; V gene: TRBV5-1; clone size: -; CDR3 DNA: TGCGCCAGCAGCCCCGACGGAGGCAATCAGCCCCAGCATTTT; CDR3 protein: CASSPDGGNQPQHF
J gene: TRBJ1-1; D gene: -; V gene: TRBV30; clone size: -; CDR3 DNA: TGTGCCTGGGAACAGGGCGACACTGAAGCTTTCTTT; CDR3 protein: CAWEQGDTEAFF
J gene: TRBJ2-3; D gene: TRBD1; V gene: TRBV28; clone size: -; CDR3 DNA: TGTGCCAGCAGTTTATACAGGGGGCGTGATACGCAGTATTTT; CDR3 protein: CASSLYRGRDTQYF
J gene: TRBJ2-7; D gene: TRBD2; V gene: TRBV29-1; clone size: -; CDR3 DNA: TGCAGCGTTGAAAGCGGGAGGGGGATCTACGAGCAGTACTTC; CDR3 protein: CSVESGRGIYEQYF
J gene: TRBJ2-5; D gene: TRBD2; V gene: TRBV7-3; clone size: -; CDR3 DNA: TGTGCCAGCAGCTCCGGACTAGCAGGGGAGACCCAGTACTTC; CDR3 protein: CASSSGLAGETQYF
J gene: TRBJ1-4; D gene: -; V gene: TRBV3-1/TRBV3-2; clone size: -; CDR3 DNA: TGTGCCAGCAGCCAACGACAATATAATGAAAAACTGTTTTTT; CDR3 protein: CASSQRQYNEKLFF
J gene: TRBJ1-3; D gene: TRBD1; V gene: TRBV30; clone size: -; CDR3 DNA: TGTGCCTGGAGTCGAACAGGGGGTTATGGAAACACCATATATTTT; CDR3 protein: CAWSRTGGYGNTIYF
J gene: TRBJ2-7; D gene: -; V gene: TRBV11-2; clone size: -; CDR3 DNA: TGTGCCAGCAGCTTAGGACTAGTCGTACTCGAGCAGTACTTC; CDR3 protein: CASSLGLVVLEQYF
J gene: TRBJ2-7; D gene: -; V gene: TRBV3-1/TRBV3-2; clone size: -; CDR3 DNA: TGTGCCAGCAGCCAAGGTCGGGGTCTCGAAGGCGGCGAGCAGTACTTC; CDR3 protein: CASSQGRGLEGGEQYF
J gene: TRBJ2-3; D gene: TRBD1; V gene: TRBV11-2; clone size: -; CDR3 DNA: TGTGCCAGCAGCTTGAGTACAGGGGGAGCTGGCACAGATACGCAGTATTTT; CDR3 protein: CASSLSTGGAGTDTQYF
J gene: TRBJ2-1; D gene: -; V gene: TRBV13; clone size: -; CDR3 DNA: TGTGCCAGCAGCTTTAATGGGCAGGGGTGGAATGAGCAGTTCTTC; CDR3 protein: CASSFNGQGWNEQFF
J gene: TRBJ1-5; D gene: -; V gene: TRBV19; clone size: -; CDR3 DNA: TGTGCCAGTAGTCCCTCCGGGGGTTTCAATCAGCCCCAGCATTTT; CDR3 protein: CASSPSGGFNQPQHF
J gene: TRBJ2-7; D gene: TRBD1; V gene: TRBV5-3; clone size: once; CDR3 DNA: TGTGCCAGAAGGGACCGGACAGGAGTCTCCTACGAGCAGTACTTC; CDR3 protein: CARRDRTGVSYEQYF
J gene: TRBJ2-1; D gene: TRBD1; V gene: TRBV28; clone size: -; CDR3 DNA: TGTGCCAGCAGTTCATCCGGGACAGCCTTGGATGAGCAGTTCTTC; CDR3 protein: CASSSSGTALDEQFF